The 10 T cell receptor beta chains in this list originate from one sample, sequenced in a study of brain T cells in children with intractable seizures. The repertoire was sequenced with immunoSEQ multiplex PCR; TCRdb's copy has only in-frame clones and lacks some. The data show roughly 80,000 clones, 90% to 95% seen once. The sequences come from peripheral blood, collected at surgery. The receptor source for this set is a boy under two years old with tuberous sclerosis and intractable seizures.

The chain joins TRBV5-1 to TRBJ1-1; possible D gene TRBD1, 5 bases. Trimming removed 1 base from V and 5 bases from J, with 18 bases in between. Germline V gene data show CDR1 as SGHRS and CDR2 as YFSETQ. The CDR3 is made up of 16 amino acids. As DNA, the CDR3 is TGCGCCAGCAGCTTGCTCAGACATGGGGACGCGACTGAAGCTTTCTTT. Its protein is CASSLLRHGDATEAFF.

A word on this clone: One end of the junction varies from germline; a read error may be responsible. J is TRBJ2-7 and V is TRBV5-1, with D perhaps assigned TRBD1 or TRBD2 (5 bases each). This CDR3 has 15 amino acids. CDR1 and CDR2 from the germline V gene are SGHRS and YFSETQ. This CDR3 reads CASSFPTDYSDEQYF. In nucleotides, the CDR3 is TGCGCCAGCAGCTTTCCGACAGACTACTCCGACGAGCAGTACTTC.

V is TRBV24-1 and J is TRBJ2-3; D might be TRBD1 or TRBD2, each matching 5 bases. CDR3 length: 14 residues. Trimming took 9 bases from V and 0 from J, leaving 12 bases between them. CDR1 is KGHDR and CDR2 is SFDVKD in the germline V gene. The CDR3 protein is CATAQRDSTDTQYF. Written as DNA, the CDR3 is TGTGCCACCGCACAGAGGGACAGCACAGATACGCAGTATTTT.

This CDR3 reads CASSVRYEQYF. For the CDR3, the DNA is TGTGCCAGCAGTGTTCGCTACGAGCAGTACTTC. The rearrangement joins TRBV5-8 to TRBJ2-7; D not certain. CDR1 and CDR2 (germline): SGHTS, YDEGEE. The CDR3 totals 11 residues. V was clipped by 5 bases and J by 3 bases, with 6 bases between them.

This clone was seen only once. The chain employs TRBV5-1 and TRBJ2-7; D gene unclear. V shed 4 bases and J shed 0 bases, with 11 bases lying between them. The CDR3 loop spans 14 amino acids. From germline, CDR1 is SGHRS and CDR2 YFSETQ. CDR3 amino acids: CASSPGRNSYEQYF. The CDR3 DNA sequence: TGCGCCAGCAGCCCCGGACGGAACTCCTACGAGCAGTACTTC.

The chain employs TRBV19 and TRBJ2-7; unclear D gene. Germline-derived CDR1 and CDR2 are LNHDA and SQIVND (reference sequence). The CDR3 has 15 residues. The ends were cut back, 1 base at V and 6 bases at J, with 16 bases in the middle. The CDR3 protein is CASSIARLGPFEQYF. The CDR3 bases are TGTGCCAGTAGTATAGCGAGGTTGGGCCCCTTCGAGCAGTACTTC.

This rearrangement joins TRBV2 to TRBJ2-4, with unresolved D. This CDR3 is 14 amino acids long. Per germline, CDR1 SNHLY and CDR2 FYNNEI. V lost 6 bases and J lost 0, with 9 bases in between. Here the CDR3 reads CASRAERAKNIQYF. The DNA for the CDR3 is TGTGCCAGCAGGGCAGAGAGAGCCAAAAACATTCAGTACTTC.

CDR3 DNA: TGTGCCAGTAGTATCCAGCGCTCTGGGGCCAACGTCCTGACTTTC. Its translation: CASSIQRSGANVLTF. The chain links TRBV19 to TRBJ2-6; no firm D call. The length of the CDR3 is 15 residues. Germline lookup yields CDR1 LNHDA and CDR2 SQIVND (reference sequence). Trimming removed 3 bases at V and 0 bases at J, with 6 bases between.

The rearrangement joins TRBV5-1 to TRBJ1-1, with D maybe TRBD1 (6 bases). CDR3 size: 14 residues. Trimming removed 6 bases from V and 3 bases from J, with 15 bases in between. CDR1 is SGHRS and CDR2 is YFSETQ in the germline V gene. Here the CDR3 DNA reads TGCGCCAGCACAAACAGGGTCACGTACACTGAAGCTTTCTTT. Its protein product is CASTNRVTYTEAFF.

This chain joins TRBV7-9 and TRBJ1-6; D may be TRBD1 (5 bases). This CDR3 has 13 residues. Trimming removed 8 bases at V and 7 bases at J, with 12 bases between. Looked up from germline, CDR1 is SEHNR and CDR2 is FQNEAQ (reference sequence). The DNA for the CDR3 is TGTGCCAGCTCTGGGGGAGAGAATTCACCCCTCCACTTT. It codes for CASSGGENSPLHF.